This T cell receptor (beta chain) stems from a study of identical twins. From the 5' RACE reads, TCRdb called clonotypes with MiXCR, one entry per CDR3 protein. The data contain 690,000 or so distinct CDR3 sequences, less than 7% of them singletons. The table lists this clonotype with a few counts. Germline values: CDR1 KGHDR, CDR2 SFDVKD. Trimming removed 3 bases from V and 11 bases from J, with 10 bases in between. The CDR3 spans 12 residues. V gene TRBV24-1 combines with J gene TRBJ2-1; perhaps D is TRBD1 or TRBD2 (5 bases each). The sample consisted of naive T cells sorted from blood. This sequence originates from a man younger than 35 in good health. CDR3 loop: CATSDGDPQQFF. The CDR3 nucleotides are TGTGCCACCAGTGATGGGGACCCTCAGCAGTTCTTC.